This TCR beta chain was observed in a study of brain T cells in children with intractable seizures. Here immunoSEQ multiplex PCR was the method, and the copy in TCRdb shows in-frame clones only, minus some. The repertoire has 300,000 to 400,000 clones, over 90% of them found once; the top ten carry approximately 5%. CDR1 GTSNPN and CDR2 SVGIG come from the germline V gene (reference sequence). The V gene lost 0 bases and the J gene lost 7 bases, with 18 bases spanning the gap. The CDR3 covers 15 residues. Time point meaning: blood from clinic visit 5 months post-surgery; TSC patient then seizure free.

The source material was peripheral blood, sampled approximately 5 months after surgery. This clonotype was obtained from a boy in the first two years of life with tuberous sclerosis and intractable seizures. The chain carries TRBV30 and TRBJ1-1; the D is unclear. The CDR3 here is CAWSVHPASLSEAFF. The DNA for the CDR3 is TGTGCCTGGAGTGTACACCCGGCCAGTCTCAGTGAAGCTTTCTTT.